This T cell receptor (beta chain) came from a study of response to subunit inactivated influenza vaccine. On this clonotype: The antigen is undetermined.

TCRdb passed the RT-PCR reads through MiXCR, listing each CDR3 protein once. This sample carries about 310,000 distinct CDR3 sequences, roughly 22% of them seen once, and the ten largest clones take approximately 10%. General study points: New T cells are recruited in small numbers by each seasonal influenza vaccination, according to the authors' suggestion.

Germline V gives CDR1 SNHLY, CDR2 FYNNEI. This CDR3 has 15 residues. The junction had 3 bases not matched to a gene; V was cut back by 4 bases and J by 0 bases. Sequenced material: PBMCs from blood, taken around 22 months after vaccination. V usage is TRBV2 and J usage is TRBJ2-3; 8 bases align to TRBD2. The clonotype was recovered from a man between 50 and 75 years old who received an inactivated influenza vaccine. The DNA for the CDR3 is TGTGCCAGCAGTGTTCAGCGGGGGAGCACAGATACGCAGTATTTT. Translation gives CASSVQRGSTDTQYF.